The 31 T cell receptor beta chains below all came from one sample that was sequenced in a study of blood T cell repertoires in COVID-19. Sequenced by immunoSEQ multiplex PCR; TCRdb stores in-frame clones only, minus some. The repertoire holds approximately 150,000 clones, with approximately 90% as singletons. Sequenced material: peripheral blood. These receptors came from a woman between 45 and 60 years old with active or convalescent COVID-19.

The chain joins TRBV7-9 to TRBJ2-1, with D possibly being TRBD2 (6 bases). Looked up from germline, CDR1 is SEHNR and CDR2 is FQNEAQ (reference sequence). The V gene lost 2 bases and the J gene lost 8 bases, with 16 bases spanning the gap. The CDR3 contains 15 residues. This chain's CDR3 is CASSLSPGDLDEQFF. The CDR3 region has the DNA TGTGCCAGCAGCTTATCCCCGGGAGATCTGGATGAGCAGTTCTTC.

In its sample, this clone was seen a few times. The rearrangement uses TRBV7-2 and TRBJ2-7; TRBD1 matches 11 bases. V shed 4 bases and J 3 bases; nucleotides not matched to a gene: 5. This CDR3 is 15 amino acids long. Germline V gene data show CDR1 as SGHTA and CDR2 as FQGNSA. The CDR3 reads CASSSSGTGGYEQYF. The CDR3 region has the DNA TGTGCCAGCAGCTCTTCCGGGACAGGGGGCTACGAGCAGTACTTC.

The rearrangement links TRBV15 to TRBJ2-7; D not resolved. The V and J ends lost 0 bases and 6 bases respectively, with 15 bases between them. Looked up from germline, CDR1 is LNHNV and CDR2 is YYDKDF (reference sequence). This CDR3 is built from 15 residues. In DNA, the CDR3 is TGTGCCACCAGCAGAGATGTAGCTTTGCCCACCGAGCAGTACTTC. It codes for CATSRDVALPTEQYF. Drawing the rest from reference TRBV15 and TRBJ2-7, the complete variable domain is DAMVIQNPRYQVTQFGKPVTLSCSQTLNHNVMYWYQQKSSQAPKLLFHYYDKDFNNEADTPDNFQSRRPNTSFCFLDIRSPGLGDTAMYLCATSRDVALPTEQYFGPGTRLTVT.

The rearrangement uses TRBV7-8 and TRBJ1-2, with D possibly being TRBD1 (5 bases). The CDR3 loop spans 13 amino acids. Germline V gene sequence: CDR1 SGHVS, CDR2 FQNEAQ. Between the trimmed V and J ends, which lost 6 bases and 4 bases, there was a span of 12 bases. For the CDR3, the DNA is TGTGCCAGCAGTAATCCTACAGGCTATGGCTACACCTTC. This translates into CASSNPTGYGYTF.

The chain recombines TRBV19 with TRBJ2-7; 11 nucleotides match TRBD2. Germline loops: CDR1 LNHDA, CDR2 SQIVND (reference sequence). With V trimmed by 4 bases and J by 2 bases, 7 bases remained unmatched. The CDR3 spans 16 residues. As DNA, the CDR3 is TGTGCCAGTAGTACTACGACTAGCGGGAAGACCTACGAGCAGTACTTC. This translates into CASSTTTSGKTYEQYF.

CDR3 bases: TGTGCCAGCAGTTATCCGACAGGACGGTTAGCTAACTATGGCTACACCTTC. Protein sequence: CASSYPTGRLANYGYTF. The V call is TRBV6-2 or TRBV6-3, the J call TRBJ1-2, with D possibly being TRBD1 (6 bases). Trimming removed 3 bases at V and 0 bases at J, with 17 bases between. Germline CDR1 is MNHEY and CDR2 is SVGEGT. CDR3 length: 17 amino acids.

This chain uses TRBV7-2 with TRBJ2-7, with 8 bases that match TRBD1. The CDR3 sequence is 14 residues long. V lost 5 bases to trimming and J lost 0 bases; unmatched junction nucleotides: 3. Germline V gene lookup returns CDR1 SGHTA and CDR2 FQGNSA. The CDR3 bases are TGTGCCAGCAGCGCACAGGGGGGCTCCTACGAGCAGTACTTC. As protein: CASSAQGGSYEQYF. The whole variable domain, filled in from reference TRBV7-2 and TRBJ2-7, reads GAGVSQSPSNKVTEKGKDVELRCDPISGHTALYWYRQSLGQGLEFLIYFQGNSAPDKSGLPSDRFSAERTGGSVSTLTIQRTQQEDSAVYLCASSAQGGSYEQYFGPGTRLTVT.

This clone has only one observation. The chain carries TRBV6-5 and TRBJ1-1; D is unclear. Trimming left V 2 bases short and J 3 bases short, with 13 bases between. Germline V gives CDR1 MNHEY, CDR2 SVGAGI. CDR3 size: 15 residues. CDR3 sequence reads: CASSYAPGSHTEAFF. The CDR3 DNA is TGTGCCAGCAGTTACGCTCCGGGGTCGCACACTGAAGCTTTCTTT.

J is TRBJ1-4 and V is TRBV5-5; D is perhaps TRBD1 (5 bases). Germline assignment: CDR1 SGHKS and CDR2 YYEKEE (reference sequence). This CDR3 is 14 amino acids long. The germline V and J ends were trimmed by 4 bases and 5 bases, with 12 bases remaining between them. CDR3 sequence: CASSRDSLNEKLFF. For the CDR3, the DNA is TGTGCCAGCAGCCGTGACAGCCTAAATGAAAAACTGTTTTTT.

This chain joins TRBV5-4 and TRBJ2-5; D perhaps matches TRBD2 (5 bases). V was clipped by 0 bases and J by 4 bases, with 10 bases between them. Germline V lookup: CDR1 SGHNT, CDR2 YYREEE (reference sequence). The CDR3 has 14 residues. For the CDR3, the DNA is TGTGCCAGCAGCTTGGCAGTTGCGGGAGAGACCCAGTACTTC. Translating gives CASSLAVAGETQYF.

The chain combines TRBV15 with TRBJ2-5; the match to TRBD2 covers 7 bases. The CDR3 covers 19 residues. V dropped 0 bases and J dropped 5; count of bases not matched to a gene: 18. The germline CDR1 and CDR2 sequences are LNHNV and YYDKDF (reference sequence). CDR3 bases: TGTGCCACCAGCAGAGATCTACGCAAGCTAGCGGATGACCGCGAGACCCAGTACTTC. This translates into CATSRDLRKLADDRETQYF.

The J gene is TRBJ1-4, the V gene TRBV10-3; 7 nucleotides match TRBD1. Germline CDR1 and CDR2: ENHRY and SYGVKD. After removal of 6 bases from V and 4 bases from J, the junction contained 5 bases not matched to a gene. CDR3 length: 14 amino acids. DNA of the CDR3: TGTGCCATCAGCCAGGGGGGTTATAATGAAAAACTGTTTTTT. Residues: CAISQGGYNEKLFF.

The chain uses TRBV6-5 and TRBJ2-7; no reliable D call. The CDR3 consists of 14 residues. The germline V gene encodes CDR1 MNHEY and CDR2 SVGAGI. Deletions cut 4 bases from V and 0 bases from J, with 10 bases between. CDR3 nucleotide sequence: TGTGCCAGCAGTTCGACATTTCCCTCCTACGAGCAGTACTTC. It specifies CASSSTFPSYEQYF.

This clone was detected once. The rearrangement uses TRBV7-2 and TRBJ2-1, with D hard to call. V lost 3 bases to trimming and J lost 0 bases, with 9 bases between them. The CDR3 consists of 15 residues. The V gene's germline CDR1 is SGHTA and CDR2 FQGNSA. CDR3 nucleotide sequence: TGTGCCAGCAGCTTCTATCATGGCTCCTACAATGAGCAGTTCTTC. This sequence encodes CASSFYHGSYNEQFF. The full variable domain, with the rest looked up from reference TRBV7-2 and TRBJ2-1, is GAGVSQSPSNKVTEKGKDVELRCDPISGHTALYWYRQSLGQGLEFLIYFQGNSAPDKSGLPSDRFSAERTGGSVSTLTIQRTQQEDSAVYLCASSFYHGSYNEQFFGPGTRLTVL.

The CDR3 loop reads CASSYSGQGGYEQYF. The DNA for the CDR3 is TGTGCCAGCAGTTACTCGGGACAGGGGGGCTACGAGCAGTACTTC. The chain links TRBV6-6 to TRBJ2-7, with 11 bases identical to TRBD1. The J segment lost 3 bases and the V segment lost 0 bases, leaving 1 base of the junction unmatched. The V gene's germline CDR1 is MNHNY and CDR2 SVGAGI (reference sequence). This CDR3 has 15 residues.

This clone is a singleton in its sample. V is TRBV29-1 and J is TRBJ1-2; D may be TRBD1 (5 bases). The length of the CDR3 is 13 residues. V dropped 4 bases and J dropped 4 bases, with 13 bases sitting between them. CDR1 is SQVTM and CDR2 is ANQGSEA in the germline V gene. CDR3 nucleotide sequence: TGCAGCGTTGCTAGAGGACATGGCTATGGCTACACCTTC. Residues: CSVARGHGYGYTF. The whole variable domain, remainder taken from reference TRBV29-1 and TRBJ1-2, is SAVISQKPSRDICQRGTSLTIQCQVDSQVTMMFWYRQQPGQSLTLIATANQGSEATYESGFVIDKFPISRPNLTFSTLTVSNMSPEDSSIYLCSVARGHGYGYTFGSGTRLTVV.

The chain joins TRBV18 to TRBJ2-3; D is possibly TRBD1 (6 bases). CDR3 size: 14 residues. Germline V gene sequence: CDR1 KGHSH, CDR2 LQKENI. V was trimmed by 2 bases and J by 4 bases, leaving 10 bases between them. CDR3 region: CASSPTGFSDTQYF. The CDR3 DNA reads TGTGCCAGCTCACCAACAGGGTTCTCAGATACGCAGTATTTT.

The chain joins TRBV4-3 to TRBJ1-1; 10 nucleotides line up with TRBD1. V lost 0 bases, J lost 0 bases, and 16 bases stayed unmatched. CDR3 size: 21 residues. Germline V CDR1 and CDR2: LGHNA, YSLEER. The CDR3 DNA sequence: TGCGCCAGCAGCCAAGAATATTCTCCGGGACAGGGGACTAGAATGAACACTGAAGCTTTCTTT. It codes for CASSQEYSPGQGTRMNTEAFF.

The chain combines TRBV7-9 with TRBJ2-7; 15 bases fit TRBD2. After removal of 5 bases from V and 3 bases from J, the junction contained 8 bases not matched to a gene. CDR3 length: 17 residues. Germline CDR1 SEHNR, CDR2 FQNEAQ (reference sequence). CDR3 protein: CASSISGTSGGHYEQYF. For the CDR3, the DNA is TGTGCCAGCAGCATTTCCGGGACTAGCGGGGGGCACTACGAGCAGTACTTC.

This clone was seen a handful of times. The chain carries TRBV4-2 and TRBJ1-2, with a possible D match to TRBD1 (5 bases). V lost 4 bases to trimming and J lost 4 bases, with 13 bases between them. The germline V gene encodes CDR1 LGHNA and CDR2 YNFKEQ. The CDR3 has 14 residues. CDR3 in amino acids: CASSPGGGTYGYTF. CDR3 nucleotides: TGTGCCAGCAGCCCAGGAGGAGGGACCTATGGCTACACCTTC.

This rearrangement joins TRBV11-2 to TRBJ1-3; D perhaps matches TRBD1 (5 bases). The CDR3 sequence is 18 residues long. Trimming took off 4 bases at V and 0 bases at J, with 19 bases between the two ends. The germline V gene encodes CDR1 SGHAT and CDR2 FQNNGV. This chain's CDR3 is CASSSLPGLFYSGNTIYF. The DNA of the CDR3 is TGTGCCAGCAGCTCTCTTCCGGGACTTTTTTACTCTGGAAACACCATATATTTT.

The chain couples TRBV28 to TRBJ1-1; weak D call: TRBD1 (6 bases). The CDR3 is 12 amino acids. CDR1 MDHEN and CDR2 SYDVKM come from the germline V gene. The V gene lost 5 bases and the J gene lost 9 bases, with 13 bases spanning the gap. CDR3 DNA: TGTGCCAGCAGTATTACAGGGAGAAAAGCTTTCTTT. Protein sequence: CASSITGRKAFF.

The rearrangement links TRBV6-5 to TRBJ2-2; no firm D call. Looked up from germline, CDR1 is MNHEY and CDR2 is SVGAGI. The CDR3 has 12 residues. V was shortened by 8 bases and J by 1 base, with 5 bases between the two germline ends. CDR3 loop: CASGRNTGELFF. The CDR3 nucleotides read TGTGCCAGCGGCAGGAACACCGGGGAGCTGTTTTTT.

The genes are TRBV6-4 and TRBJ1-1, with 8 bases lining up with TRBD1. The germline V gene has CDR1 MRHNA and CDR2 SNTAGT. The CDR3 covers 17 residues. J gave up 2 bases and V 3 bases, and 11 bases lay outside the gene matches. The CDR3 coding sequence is TGTGCCAGCAGTGAAGAGATGACAGGGGCCCAAAACACTGAAGCTTTCTTT. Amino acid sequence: CASSEEMTGAQNTEAFF.

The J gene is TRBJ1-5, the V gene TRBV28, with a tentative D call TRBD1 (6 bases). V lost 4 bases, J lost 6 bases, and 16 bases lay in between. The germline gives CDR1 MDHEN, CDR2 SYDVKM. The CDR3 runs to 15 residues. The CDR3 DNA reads TGTGCCAGCAGTTACAGCCCGCAGGGGTTTCAGCCCCAGCATTTT. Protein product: CASSYSPQGFQPQHF.

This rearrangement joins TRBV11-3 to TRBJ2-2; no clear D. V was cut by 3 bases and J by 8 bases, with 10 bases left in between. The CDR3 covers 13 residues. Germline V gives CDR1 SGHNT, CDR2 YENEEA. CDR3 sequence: CASSFLTGGELFF. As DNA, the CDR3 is TGTGCCAGCAGCTTCCTTACCGGGGGGGAGCTGTTTTTT.

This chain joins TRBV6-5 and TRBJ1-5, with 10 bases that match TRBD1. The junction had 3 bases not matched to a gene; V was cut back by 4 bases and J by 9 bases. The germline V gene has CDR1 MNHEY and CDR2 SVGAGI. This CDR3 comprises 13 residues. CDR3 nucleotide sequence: TGTGCCAGCAGTTCGGGACAGGGGTGGCCCCAGCATTTT. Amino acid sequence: CASSSGQGWPQHF.

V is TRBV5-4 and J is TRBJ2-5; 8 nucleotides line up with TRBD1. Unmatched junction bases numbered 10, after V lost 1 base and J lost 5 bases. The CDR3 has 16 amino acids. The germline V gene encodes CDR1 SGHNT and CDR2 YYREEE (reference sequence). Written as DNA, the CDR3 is TGTGCCAGCAGCTTGAGAGGACAGGGATTGGTGGAGACCCAGTACTTC. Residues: CASSLRGQGLVETQYF.

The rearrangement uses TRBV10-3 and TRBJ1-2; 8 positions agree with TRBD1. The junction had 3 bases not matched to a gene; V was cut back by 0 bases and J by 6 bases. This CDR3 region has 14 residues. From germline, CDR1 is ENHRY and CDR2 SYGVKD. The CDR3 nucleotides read TGTGCCATCAGTGAGTCAAGGACAGGGAATGGCTACACCTTC. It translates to CAISESRTGNGYTF.

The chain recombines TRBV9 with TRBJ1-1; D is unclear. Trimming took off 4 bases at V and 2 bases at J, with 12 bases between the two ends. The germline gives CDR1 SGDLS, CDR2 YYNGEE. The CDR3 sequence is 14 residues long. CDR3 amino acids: CASSPSPPNTEAFF. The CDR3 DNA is TGTGCCAGCAGCCCGAGCCCCCCCAACACTGAAGCTTTCTTT. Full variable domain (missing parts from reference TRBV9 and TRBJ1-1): DSGVTQTPKHLITATGQRVTLRCSPRSGDLSVYWYQQSLDQGLQFLIQYYNGEERAKGNILERFSAQQFPDLHSELNLSSLELGDSALYFCASSPSPPNTEAFFGQGTRLTVV.

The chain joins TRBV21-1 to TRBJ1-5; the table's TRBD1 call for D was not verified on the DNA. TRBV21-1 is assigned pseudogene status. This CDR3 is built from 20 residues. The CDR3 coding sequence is TGTGCCAGCAGCAAAGATAAGGGGACAGGGGGCTTAGAAAGCAATCAGCCCCAGCATTTT. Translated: CASSKDKGTGGLESNQPQHF.